This paragraph reports one T cell receptor (beta chain). The data were taken from a study of cytomegalovirus exposure and HLA in healthy donors. Study in general: The 120 validation repertoires, a later analysis reported, used the same platform as the 600 to 850 repertoires from the first cohort.

Trimming cost V 6 bases and J 2 bases; bases outside gene matches: 9. Germline loops: CDR1 MNHEY, CDR2 SMNVEV (reference sequence). The CDR3 covers 16 residues. Measured with immunoSEQ multiplex PCR; TCRdb has only the in-frame clones, and not every one. The sample has roughly 60,000 clones; just under 95% are singletons. The chain is built from TRBV27 and TRBJ2-5, with 10 bases fitting TRBD2. The sequence came from a man aged 18 to 35 in good health and CMV-seronegative. Sequencing was performed on PBMCs. CDR3 in DNA: TGTGCCAGCAGCTTTCGACTAGCGGGCGCACAAGAGACCCAGTACTTC. Amino acid sequence: CASSFRLAGAQETQYF.